Listed here are 20 T cell receptor beta chains from one sample, sequenced in a study of cytomegalovirus exposure and HLA in healthy donors. PCR involved 60 Vbeta and 13 Jbeta primers. TCRdb keeps only in-frame clones here, not all; method: immunoSEQ multiplex PCR. The sample has about 110,000 clones, approximately 69% seen once. Sequencing used PBMCs. These receptors all stem from a woman aged 40 to 50 in good health and CMV-seropositive.

The genes are TRBV18 and TRBJ2-3; TRBD2 agrees at 8 bases. Trimming took 1 base from V and 2 from J; bases not matched to a gene: 5. Germline values: CDR1 KGHSH, CDR2 LQKENI. The CDR3 length is 16 residues. The CDR3 here is CASSPLLGGDTDTQYF. The CDR3, as DNA: TGTGCCAGCTCACCACTTCTCGGGGGGGACACAGATACGCAGTATTTT. Combining the CDR3 with reference TRBV18 and TRBJ2-3 gives the whole variable domain NAGVMQNPRHLVRRRGQEARLRCSPMKGHSHVYWYRQLPEEGLKFMVYLQKENIIDESGMPKERFSAEFPKEGPSILRIQQVVRGDSAAYFCASSPLLGGDTDTQYFGPGTRLTVL.

CDR3 protein: CASSLNGGAGYTF. The DNA of the CDR3 is TGCGCCAGCAGCTTGAACGGGGGTGCTGGCTACACCTTC. The chain carries TRBV5-1 and TRBJ1-2; D might be TRBD1 (5 bases). The CDR3 length is 13 residues. The germline gives CDR1 SGHRS, CDR2 YFSETQ. The germline V and J ends were trimmed by 1 base and 7 bases, with 11 bases remaining between them.

The chain joins TRBV5-1 to TRBJ1-3; TRBD1 is a possible D gene (6 bases). Deletions cut 1 base from V and 3 bases from J, with 8 bases between. The CDR3 has 14 residues. The V gene's germline CDR1 is SGHRS and CDR2 YFSETQ. The CDR3 region has the DNA TGCGCCAGCAGCTTGACAGGGTATGGAAACACCATATATTTT. This translates into CASSLTGYGNTIYF.

V usage is TRBV19 and J usage is TRBJ1-2; D is perhaps TRBD1 (5 bases). This CDR3 region has 13 residues. The ends were cut back, 5 bases at V and 6 bases at J, with 13 bases in the middle. Germline loops: CDR1 LNHDA, CDR2 SQIVND (reference sequence). CDR3 sequence: CASSWRGKDGYTF. The CDR3 DNA is TGTGCCAGTAGTTGGCGGGGGAAGGATGGCTACACCTTC.

V usage is TRBV10-1 and J usage is TRBJ1-2; weak D call: TRBD1 (6 bases). There are 18 residues in the CDR3. With 0 bases removed from V and 4 bases from J, the gap between germline ends came to 21 bases. Germline V gene sequence: CDR1 WNHNN, CDR2 SYGVQD (reference sequence). The CDR3 protein is CASSESVPRGQRIYGYTF. CDR3 coding DNA: TGCGCCAGCAGTGAGTCGGTTCCCAGGGGTCAGCGGATCTATGGCTACACCTTC.

This clone was picked up a small number of times. This chain uses TRBV14 with TRBJ2-7; 7 bases are shared with TRBD1. V lost 4 bases and J lost 3; bases outside the gene matches: 9. Germline V gives CDR1 SGHDN, CDR2 FVKESK. This CDR3 spans 15 amino acids. CDR3: CASSRRQGSYYEQYF. Here the CDR3 DNA reads TGTGCCAGCAGCCGTAGACAGGGATCCTACTACGAGCAGTACTTC.

Comments on this clone: One end of the junction does not line up with germline, which may come from a read error. The chain employs TRBV7-9 and TRBJ1-5; possible D gene TRBD1, 6 bases. The CDR3 consists of 15 residues. The germline V gene encodes CDR1 SEHNR and CDR2 FQNEAQ (reference sequence). The chain's CDR3 is CSSSLGDISNQPQHF. The CDR3 nucleotides are TGTTCCAGCAGCTTGGGGGACATTAGCAATCAGCCCCAGCATTTT.

The CDR3 nucleotides read TGTGCCAGCAGGTTTACAGGGGACACCGGGGAGCTGTTTTTT. Translated: CASRFTGDTGELFF. This sequence joins TRBV7-9 and TRBJ2-2; 7 nucleotides line up with TRBD1. The germline V gene encodes CDR1 SEHNR and CDR2 FQNEAQ (reference sequence). Germline trimming cut 6 bases from V and 3 bases from J; bases unmatched to any gene: 4. The CDR3 loop spans 14 amino acids.

The chain uses TRBV19 and TRBJ1-4; no reliable D call. Trimming removed 5 bases at V and 5 bases at J, with 6 bases between. Looked up from germline, CDR1 is LNHDA and CDR2 is SQIVND (reference sequence). This CDR3 contains 12 residues. The CDR3 sequence is CASSDKNEKLFF. Here the CDR3 DNA reads TGTGCCAGTAGTGACAAGAATGAAAAACTGTTTTTT.

The chain employs TRBV7-8 and TRBJ1-1; 7 bases line up with TRBD1. CDR3 length equals 14 residues. The V and J ends lost 1 base and 8 bases, in that order; junction bases with no gene match: 7. Germline CDR1 is SGHVS and CDR2 is FQNEAQ. CDR3 region: CASSLGLQGREAFF. In DNA form, the CDR3 reads TGTGCCAGCAGCTTAGGATTACAGGGGAGGGAAGCTTTCTTT.

Only a few counts were recorded for this clone. The chain combines TRBV10-1 with TRBJ1-2; a weak D match, TRBD1 (6 bases). Germline V lookup: CDR1 WNHNN, CDR2 SYGVQD (reference sequence). Trimming took 3 bases from V and 1 from J, leaving 15 bases between them. The CDR3 loop spans 16 amino acids. The CDR3 spells CASSEGGGEGNYGYTF. Here the CDR3 DNA reads TGCGCCAGCAGTGAAGGGGGGGGAGAAGGTAACTATGGCTACACCTTC.

This sequence joins TRBV30 and TRBJ2-5; 14 nucleotides align to TRBD2. The CDR3 is 15 residues long. J gave up 5 bases and V 4 bases, and 6 bases lay outside the gene matches. CDR1 is GTSNPN, CDR2 SVGIG, per germline (reference sequence). CDR3 loop: CAWNKGLAGAETQYF. The CDR3 region has the DNA TGTGCCTGGAATAAGGGACTAGCGGGAGCGGAGACCCAGTACTTC.

This sequence joins TRBV4-1 and TRBJ2-5; TRBD1 matches at 7 bases. V lost 4 bases, J lost 0 bases, and 8 bases stayed unmatched. From germline, CDR1 is MGHRA and CDR2 YSYEKL. This CDR3 comprises 16 residues. The CDR3 DNA is TGCGCCAGCAGCCCCCTGGGACAGATGTACCAAGAGACCCAGTACTTC. Protein: CASSPLGQMYQETQYF.

The chain links TRBV27 to TRBJ1-1; 7 nucleotides align to TRBD1. Trimming took 0 bases from V and 4 from J; bases not matched to a gene: 5. Germline CDR1 reads MNHEY; CDR2 reads SMNVEV (reference sequence). CDR3 length: 15 residues. CDR3 region: CASSLSRAGGTEAFF. DNA of the CDR3: TGTGCCAGCAGTTTATCGAGGGCAGGGGGCACTGAAGCTTTCTTT.

Only a few counts were recorded for this clone. This chain uses TRBV30 with TRBJ2-6; possible D gene TRBD2, 5 bases. The CDR3 sequence is 15 residues long. The V end was cut by 2 bases, the J end by 0 bases, with 8 bases between. Germline V gene lookup returns CDR1 GTSNPN and CDR2 SVGIG (reference sequence). The CDR3 here is CAWSRAGSGANVLTF. As DNA, the CDR3 is TGTGCCTGGAGTCGTGCGGGCTCTGGGGCCAACGTCCTGACTTTC. The full variable domain, with the rest looked up from reference TRBV30 and TRBJ2-6, is SQTIHQWPATLVQPVGSPLSLECTVEGTSNPNLYWYRQAAGRGLQLLFYSVGIGQISSEVPQNLSASRPQDRQFILSSKKLLLSDSGFYLCAWSRAGSGANVLTFGAGSRLTVL.

The genes are TRBV27 and TRBJ2-5; TRBD1 agrees at 10 bases. The J call may be incorrect, as the DNA end agrees better with TRBJ2-7. Germline CDR1 is MNHEY and CDR2 is SMNVEV (reference sequence). The CDR3 length is 16 residues. In DNA, the CDR3 is TGTGCCAGCAGTTTAAGAGTGACAGGGGGCTTCCACGAGCAGTACTTC. Translation gives CASSLRVTGGFHEQYF.

The sample holds a few counts of this clone. The V call is TRBV12-5, the J call TRBJ1-1; TRBD1 matches 7 bases. The CDR3 has 12 amino acids. Germline V CDR1 and CDR2: LGHNT, FRNRAP. Trimming removed 1 base from V and 10 bases from J; junction bases left unmatched: 3. The CDR3 reads CASGLETGLAFF. The DNA of the CDR3 is TGTGCTAGTGGTTTGGAGACAGGGTTAGCTTTCTTT.

The chain joins TRBV6-6 to TRBJ2-5, with D uncertain. TRBJ2-7 matches the DNA end more closely, so the J call is doubtful. The CDR3 is made up of 12 amino acids. CDR1 and CDR2 (germline): MNHNY, SVGAGI (reference sequence). The CDR3 bases are TGTGCCAGCAGCCCCCCATCCTACGAGCAGTACTTC. Amino acid sequence: CASSPPSYEQYF.

This clone was recorded only once. This chain joins TRBV6-1 and TRBJ1-3; 11 nucleotides align to TRBD1. CDR1 and CDR2 (germline): MNHNS, SASEGT. With V trimmed by 0 bases and J by 3 bases, 7 bases remained unmatched. The CDR3 is 18 residues long. CDR3 bases: TGTGCCAGCAGTGAAGCGTGGGGGACAGGGGGAATTGGAAACACCATATATTTT. Amino acid sequence: CASSEAWGTGGIGNTIYF.

This clone has just one count. The V gene is TRBV11-3, the J gene TRBJ2-5; 7 nucleotides match TRBD2. The ends lost 5 bases at V and 3 bases at J; junction bases unmatched: 6. The CDR3 loop spans 14 amino acids. Germline V gives CDR1 SGHNT, CDR2 YENEEA. The CDR3 sequence is CASSLGDYKETQYF. The CDR3 DNA is TGTGCCAGCAGCCTCGGGGACTACAAAGAGACCCAGTACTTC.